A single sample gave rise to the 14 T cell receptor beta chains below, sequenced in a study of HIV-infected patients and healthy controls. About 540 ng RNA was reverse transcribed with alpha and beta constant-region primers. Using multiplexing indices, alpha and beta chain libraries were generated apart by chain-specific third strand synthesis. From the 5' RACE reads, TCRdb called clonotypes with MiXCR, one entry per CDR3 protein. This sample has about 10,000 distinct CDR3 sequences, with under 11% found just once. No cell fractionation was done, so the repertoire covers all unsorted peripheral blood T cells. The specimen was blood, collected before antiretroviral therapy. The receptors derive from an adult with HIV infection.

This clonotype was seen repeatedly, ten times or more. The rearrangement uses TRBV27 and TRBJ1-1; 7 bases line up with TRBD1. Losses at the gene ends were 4 bases for V and 3 bases for J; bases not matched to a gene: 23. Germline CDR1 is MNHEY and CDR2 is SMNVEV (reference sequence). This CDR3 is built from 20 residues. CDR3 DNA sequence: TGTGCCAGCAGTTCCCGAAGAGTAAAGAAAGGGGGCGGCTGGGACACTGAAGCTTTCTTT. Protein: CASSSRRVKKGGGWDTEAFF.

The chain joins TRBV6-2 or TRBV6-3 to TRBJ2-2; D gene uncertain. From germline, CDR1 is MNHEY and CDR2 SVGEGT. The V end was cut by 3 bases, the J end by 10 bases, with 9 bases between. This CDR3 is built from 12 residues. The DNA for the CDR3 is TGTGCCAGCAGTTATAATATACAGGAGCTGTTTTTT. It yields the protein CASSYNIQELFF.

This clonotype was counted at least ten times. The V and J genes are TRBV27 and TRBJ2-5; 8 nucleotides align to TRBD2. V shed 4 bases and J 2 bases; nucleotides not matched to a gene: 6. This CDR3 comprises 15 residues. Germline loops: CDR1 MNHEY, CDR2 SMNVEV (reference sequence). This CDR3 reads CASSSPGLGQETQYF. The CDR3 coding sequence is TGTGCCAGCAGTTCACCGGGACTAGGTCAAGAGACCCAGTACTTC.

V and J are TRBV9 and TRBJ1-1; D uncertain. Looked up from germline, CDR1 is SGDLS and CDR2 is YYNGEE. V was shortened by 4 bases and J by 0 bases, with 13 bases between the two germline ends. The CDR3 consists of 15 residues. The CDR3 nucleotides are TGTGCCAGCAGCACCGAGATGATTATGAACACTGAAGCTTTCTTT. Protein product: CASSTEMIMNTEAFF.

This clonotype was seen repeatedly, ten times or more. The chain is built from TRBV7-2 and TRBJ2-5; D gene uncertain. The CDR3 runs to 15 residues. V was cut by 4 bases and J by 2 bases, with 14 bases left in between. Germline V CDR1 and CDR2: SGHTA, FQGNSA. CDR3 sequence reads: CASSSTSRVQETQYF. The CDR3 bases are TGTGCCAGCAGCTCTACATCTCGGGTTCAAGAGACCCAGTACTTC.

This clonotype has a handful of counts. The J gene is TRBJ2-6, the V gene TRBV10-3; no reliable D call. This CDR3 comprises 14 residues. V was shortened by 6 bases and J by 3 bases, with 9 bases between the two germline ends. Germline assignment: CDR1 ENHRY and CDR2 SYGVKD. The CDR3 region is CAIRASDGANVLTF. Written as DNA, the CDR3 is TGTGCCATCAGGGCTTCGGATGGGGCCAACGTCCTGACTTTC.

This clonotype was seen many times. The CDR3 region has the DNA TGTGCCAGCAGTCCACAACAGGGATACTATGGCTACACCTTC. Its translation is CASSPQQGYYGYTF. The chain is built from TRBV12-3 or TRBV12-4 and TRBJ1-2; the D gene is possibly TRBD1 (6 bases). The CDR3 spans 14 residues. Trimming cost V 5 bases and J 3 bases, with 13 bases left between them.

This clonotype was detected many times. V and J are TRBV24-1 and TRBJ2-7; D is unresolved. The germline V and J ends were trimmed by 9 bases and 9 bases, with 14 bases remaining between them. CDR3 length: 11 amino acids. Germline lookup yields CDR1 KGHDR and CDR2 SFDVKD. The DNA of the CDR3 is TGTGCCACCGAAGATTTATGGGGGCAGTACTTC. As protein: CATEDLWGQYF.

This clonotype was seen ten or more times. V usage is TRBV27 and J usage is TRBJ2-3; D unresolved. Germline-derived CDR1 and CDR2 are MNHEY and SMNVEV (reference sequence). V was shortened by 4 bases and J by 5 bases, with 4 bases between the two germline ends. The CDR3 consists of 11 residues. The CDR3 nucleotides read TGTGCCAGCAGTTCAGGAGATACGCAGTATTTT. This translates into CASSSGDTQYF.

The chain employs TRBV20-1 and TRBJ2-7, with a tentative D call TRBD2 (6 bases). Germline assignment: CDR1 DFQATT and CDR2 SNEGSKA (reference sequence). V lost 0 bases to trimming and J lost 2 bases, with 17 bases between them. The CDR3 extends over 16 amino acids. CDR3: CSARDFFEEGPYEQYF. The CDR3, as DNA: TGCAGTGCTAGAGATTTTTTTGAGGAGGGCCCCTACGAGCAGTACTTC.

There are many counts of this clonotype. The rearrangement links TRBV20-1 to TRBJ2-7, with 12 bases fitting TRBD2. The CDR3 has 15 amino acids. Germline V gives CDR1 DFQATT, CDR2 SNEGSKA (reference sequence). The V gene end was trimmed by 2 bases and the J gene end by 2 bases; junction bases not matched to a gene: 4. The CDR3 region has the DNA TGCAGTGCTAGACTAGCGGGAGGGGGCCCCTACGAGCAGTACTTC. This gives the protein CSARLAGGGPYEQYF.

This clonotype was counted only a few times. The chain recombines TRBV7-2 with TRBJ1-2; maybe TRBD1 (5 bases). CDR1 and CDR2 (germline): SGHTA, FQGNSA. V lost 5 bases to trimming and J lost 6 bases, with 10 bases between them. The CDR3 loop spans 12 amino acids. The CDR3 bases are TGTGCCAGCAGCCCAAGGACACATGGCTACACCTTC. Translated: CASSPRTHGYTF.

The rearrangement uses TRBV28 and TRBJ2-1; 7 bases are a match to TRBD2. Germline V gene lookup returns CDR1 MDHEN and CDR2 SYDVKM. V was clipped by 6 bases and J by 6 bases; unmatched bases: 11. The CDR3 runs 15 residues. The CDR3 reads CASSRLSTSSNEQFF. CDR3 sequence (DNA): TGTGCCAGCAGCCGCCTCTCGACTAGCAGCAATGAGCAGTTCTTC. The variable domain in full, completed from reference TRBV28 and TRBJ2-1, reads DVKVTQSSRYLVKRTGEKVFLECVQDMDHENMFWYRQDPGLGLRLIYFSYDVKMKEKGDIPEGYSVSREKKERFSLILESASTNQTSMYLCASSRLSTSSNEQFFGPGTRLTVL.

This rearrangement joins TRBV6-1 to TRBJ1-5; possible D gene TRBD1, 5 bases. The germline V gene has CDR1 MNHNS and CDR2 SASEGT. The CDR3 spans 17 residues. Trimming left V 3 bases short and J 2 bases short, with 17 bases between. The CDR3 DNA reads as TGTGCCAGCAGTGATTCAAAGAGGGGTAAACGCAATCAGCCCCAGCATTTT. Protein sequence: CASSDSKRGKRNQPQHF.